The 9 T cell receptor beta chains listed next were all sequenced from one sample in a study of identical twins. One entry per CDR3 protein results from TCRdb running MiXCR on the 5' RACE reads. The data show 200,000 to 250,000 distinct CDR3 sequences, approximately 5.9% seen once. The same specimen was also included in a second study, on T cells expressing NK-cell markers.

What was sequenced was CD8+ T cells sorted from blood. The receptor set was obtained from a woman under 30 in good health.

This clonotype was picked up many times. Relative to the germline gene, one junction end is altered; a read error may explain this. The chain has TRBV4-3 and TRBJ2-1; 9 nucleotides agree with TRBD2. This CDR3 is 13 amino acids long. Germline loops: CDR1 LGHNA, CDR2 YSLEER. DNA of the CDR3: TGCGCCAGCAGCCAAGCGGGACTAGCCTCTTCCGTCTTC. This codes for CASSQAGLASSVF.

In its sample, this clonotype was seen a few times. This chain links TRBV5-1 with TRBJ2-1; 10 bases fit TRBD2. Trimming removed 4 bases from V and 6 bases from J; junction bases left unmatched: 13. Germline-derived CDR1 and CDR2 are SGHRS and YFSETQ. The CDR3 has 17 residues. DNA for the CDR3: TGCGCCAGCAGCCTAGCGGGAGTTGTACTATACGGCAATGAGCAGTTCTTC. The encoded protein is CASSLAGVVLYGNEQFF.

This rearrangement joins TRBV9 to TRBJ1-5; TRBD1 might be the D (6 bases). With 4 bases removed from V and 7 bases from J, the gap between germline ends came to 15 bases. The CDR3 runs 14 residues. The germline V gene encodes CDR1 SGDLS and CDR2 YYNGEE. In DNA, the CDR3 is TGTGCCAGCAGCCAAAACGGGGGCGGGCAGCCCCAGCATTTT. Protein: CASSQNGGGQPQHF.

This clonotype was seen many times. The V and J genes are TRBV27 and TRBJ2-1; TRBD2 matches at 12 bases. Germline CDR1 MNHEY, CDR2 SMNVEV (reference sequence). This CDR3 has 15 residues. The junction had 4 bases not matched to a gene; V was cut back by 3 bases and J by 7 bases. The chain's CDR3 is CASSFRTSGNNEQFF. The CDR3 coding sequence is TGTGCCAGCAGTTTTAGGACTAGCGGGAATAATGAGCAGTTCTTC.

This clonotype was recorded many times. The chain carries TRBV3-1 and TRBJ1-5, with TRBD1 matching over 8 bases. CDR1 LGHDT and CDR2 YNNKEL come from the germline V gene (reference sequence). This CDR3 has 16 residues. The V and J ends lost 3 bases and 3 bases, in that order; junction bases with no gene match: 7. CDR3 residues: CASSQSGTGLNQPQHF. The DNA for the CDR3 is TGTGCCAGCAGCCAGTCCGGGACAGGCCTCAATCAGCCCCAGCATTTT. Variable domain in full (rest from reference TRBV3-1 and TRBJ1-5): DTAVSQTPKYLVTQMGNDKSIKCEQNLGHDTMYWYKQDSKKFLKIMFSYNNKELIINETVPNRFSPKSPDKAHLNLHINSLELGDSAVYFCASSQSGTGLNQPQHFGDGTRLSIL.

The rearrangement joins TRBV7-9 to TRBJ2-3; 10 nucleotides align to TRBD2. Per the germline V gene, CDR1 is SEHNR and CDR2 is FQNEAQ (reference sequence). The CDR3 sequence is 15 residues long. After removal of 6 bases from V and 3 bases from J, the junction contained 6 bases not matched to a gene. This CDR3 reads CASSLLAGHTDTQYF. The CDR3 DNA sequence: TGTGCCAGCAGTTTACTAGCGGGACATACAGATACGCAGTATTTT.

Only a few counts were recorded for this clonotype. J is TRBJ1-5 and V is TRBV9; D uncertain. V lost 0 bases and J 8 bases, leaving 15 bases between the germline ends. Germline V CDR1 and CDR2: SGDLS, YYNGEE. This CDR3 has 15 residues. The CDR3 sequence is CASSVGGSVAEPQHF. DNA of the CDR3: TGTGCCAGCAGCGTAGGAGGATCGGTGGCGGAGCCCCAGCATTTT. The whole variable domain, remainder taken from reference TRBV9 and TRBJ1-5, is DSGVTQTPKHLITATGQRVTLRCSPRSGDLSVYWYQQSLDQGLQFLIQYYNGEERAKGNILERFSAQQFPDLHSELNLSSLELGDSALYFCASSVGGSVAEPQHFGDGTRLSIL.

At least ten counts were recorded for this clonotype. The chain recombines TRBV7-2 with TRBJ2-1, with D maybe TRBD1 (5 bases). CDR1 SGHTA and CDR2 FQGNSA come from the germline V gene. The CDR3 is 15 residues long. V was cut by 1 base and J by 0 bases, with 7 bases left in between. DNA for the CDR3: TGTGCCAGCAGCTTAGAAAGGGGCTCCTACAATGAGCAGTTCTTC. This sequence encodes CASSLERGSYNEQFF.

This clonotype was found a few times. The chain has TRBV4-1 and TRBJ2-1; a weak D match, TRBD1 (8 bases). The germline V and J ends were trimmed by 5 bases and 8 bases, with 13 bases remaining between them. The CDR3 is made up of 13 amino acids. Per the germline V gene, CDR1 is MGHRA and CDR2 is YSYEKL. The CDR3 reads CASSEQGGDEQFF. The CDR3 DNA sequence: TGCGCCAGCAGCGAACAGGGGGGGGATGAGCAGTTCTTC.